The sequence of this T cell receptor (beta chain) was determined in a study of early T cells in non-severe SARS-CoV-2 infection. Using its own MiXCR run on the 5' RACE reads, TCRdb lists one record per CDR3 protein. The sample lists 65,000 to 95,000 distinct CDR3 sequences, roughly 9.6% occurring once. With V trimmed by 2 bases and J by 10 bases, 16 bases remained unmatched. Germline-derived CDR1 and CDR2 are SGHTA and FQGNSA. The CDR3 loop spans 17 amino acids. This TCR derives from an adult who was a healthcare worker with PCR-confirmed SARS-CoV-2 infection or an uninfected control (not recorded which). The V gene is TRBV7-2, the J gene TRBJ2-1; 8 nucleotides align to TRBD1. The sample was whole blood. The CDR3 is CASSLSPWTGLYGEQFF. The CDR3 DNA sequence: TGTGCCAGCAGCTTATCTCCCTGGACAGGGCTTTATGGGGAGCAGTTCTTC.